This TCR beta chain emerged from a study of OX40 agonist ivuxolimab in advanced cancers. Across the whole study: At 0.01 to 10 mg/kg, ivuxolimab was administered intravenously to patients every 2 weeks. Patients receiving dose escalation had hepatocellular carcinoma, melanoma, renal cell or head and neck cancer. Study observations and caveats: No antigen was identified for the clonally expanded peripheral T cells.

Assay: immunoSEQ multiplex PCR; the TCRdb copy retains only in-frame clones and omits some. Here the sample spans 30,000 or so clones, roughly 80% being singletons. The CDR3 extends over 14 amino acids. The germline V gene encodes CDR1 MNHNY and CDR2 SVGAGI (reference sequence). V shed 6 bases, J shed 0 bases, and the junction held 3 bases outside the gene matches. Turning to this clone: Its antigen is unknown.

The source of this sequence is an adult with an advanced solid tumor such as melanoma, head and neck, liver or kidney cancer. The specimen was CD4+ or CD8+ T cells sorted from blood, collected in a trial of the OX40 agonist ivuxolimab. V is TRBV6-6 and J is TRBJ2-5, with 8 bases lining up with TRBD1. Written as DNA, the CDR3 is TGTGCCAGCAGACTACAGGGGGACCAAGAGACCCAGTACTTC. Its translation is CASRLQGDQETQYF.